This TCR beta chain was retrieved from a study of T cell repertoires in cytomegalovirus infection. In the study overall: Matching HLA type, along with CMV infection, was indicated by public TCR beta signatures.

This clonotype was picked up many times. Its antigen remains unidentified. The V end lost 4 bases, the J end lost 4 bases, and 13 bases lay between the germline ends. The length of the CDR3 is 13 residues. Germline V gene data show CDR1 as SQVTM and CDR2 as ANQGSEA. Whole-study results and caveats: Predominance within the ex vivo response was attributable to HLA-C-restricted CMV-specific TCR beta clonotypes.

TCRdb recomputed calls from the reads with MiXCR, one row per CDR3 protein. The sample contains some 220,000 distinct CDR3 sequences, 6.5% of which appear only once. The rearrangement uses TRBV29-1 and TRBJ2-5; maybe TRBD1 (5 bases). This receptor was identified in a human donor in good health (CMV status not recorded). Some clones in this sample may be carry-over from other donors' samples. Sequenced sample: PBMCs. The CDR3 region is CSVGVGQGETQYF. For the CDR3, the DNA is TGCAGCGTTGGTGTAGGACAAGGAGAGACCCAGTACTTC.